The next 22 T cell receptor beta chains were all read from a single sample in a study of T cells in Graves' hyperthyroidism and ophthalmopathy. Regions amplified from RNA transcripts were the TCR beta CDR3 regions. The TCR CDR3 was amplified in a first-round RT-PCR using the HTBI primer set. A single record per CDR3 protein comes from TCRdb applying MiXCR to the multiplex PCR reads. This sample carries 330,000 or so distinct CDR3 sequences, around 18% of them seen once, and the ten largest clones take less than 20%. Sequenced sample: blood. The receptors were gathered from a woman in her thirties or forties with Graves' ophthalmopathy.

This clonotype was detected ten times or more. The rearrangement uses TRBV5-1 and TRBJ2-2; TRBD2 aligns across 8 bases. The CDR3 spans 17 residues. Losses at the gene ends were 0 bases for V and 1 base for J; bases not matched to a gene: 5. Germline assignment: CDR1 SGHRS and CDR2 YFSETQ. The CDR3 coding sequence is TGCGCCAGCAGCTTGGCAATAGCGGGATGGAACACCGGGGAGCTGTTTTTT. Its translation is CASSLAIAGWNTGELFF.

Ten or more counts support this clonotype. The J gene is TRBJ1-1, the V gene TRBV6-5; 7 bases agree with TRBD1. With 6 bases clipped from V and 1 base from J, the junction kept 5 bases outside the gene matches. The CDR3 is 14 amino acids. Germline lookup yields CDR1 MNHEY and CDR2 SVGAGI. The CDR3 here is CASSRNRGNTEAFF. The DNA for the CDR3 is TGTGCCAGCAGCCGAAACAGGGGGAACACTGAAGCTTTCTTT.

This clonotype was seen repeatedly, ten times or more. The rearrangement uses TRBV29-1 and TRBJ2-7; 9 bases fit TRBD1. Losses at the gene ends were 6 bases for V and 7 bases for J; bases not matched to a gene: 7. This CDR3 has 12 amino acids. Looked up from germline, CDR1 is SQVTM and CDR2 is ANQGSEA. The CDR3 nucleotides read TGCAGCGTGGACAGGGGCGGAGGAGAGCAGTACTTC. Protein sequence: CSVDRGGGEQYF.

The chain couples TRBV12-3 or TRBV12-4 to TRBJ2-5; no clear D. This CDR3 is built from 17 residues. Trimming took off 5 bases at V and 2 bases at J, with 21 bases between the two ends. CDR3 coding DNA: TGTGCCAGCAGTCCGGGCGTTGTGGTAGCAGAGCAAGAGACCCAGTACTTC. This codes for CASSPGVVVAEQETQYF.

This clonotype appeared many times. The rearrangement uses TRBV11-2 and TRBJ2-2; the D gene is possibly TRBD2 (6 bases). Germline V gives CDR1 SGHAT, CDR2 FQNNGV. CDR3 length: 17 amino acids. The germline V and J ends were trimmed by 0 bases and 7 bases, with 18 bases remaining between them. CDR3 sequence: CASSLDPMTSLIGELFF. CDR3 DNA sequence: TGTGCCAGCAGCTTAGATCCGATGACTAGTCTTATCGGGGAGCTGTTTTTT.

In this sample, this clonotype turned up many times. CDR3 sequence: CSVRQGAAGELFF. CDR3 nucleotide sequence: TGCAGTGTCAGACAGGGGGCTGCCGGGGAGCTGTTTTTT. The chain employs TRBV20-1 and TRBJ2-2, with 10 bases lining up with TRBD1. The CDR3 extends over 13 amino acids. Germline CDR1 is DFQATT and CDR2 is SNEGSKA (reference sequence). J lost 6 bases, V lost 7 bases, and 5 bases had no gene match.

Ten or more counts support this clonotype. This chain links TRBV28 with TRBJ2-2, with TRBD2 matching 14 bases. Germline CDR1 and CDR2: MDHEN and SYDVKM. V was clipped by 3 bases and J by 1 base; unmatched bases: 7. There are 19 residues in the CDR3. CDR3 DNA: TGTGCCAGCAGTTTCTGGGGACTAGCGGGAGTCGAGAACACCGGGGAGCTGTTTTTT. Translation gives CASSFWGLAGVENTGELFF. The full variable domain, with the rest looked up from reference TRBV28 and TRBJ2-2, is DVKVTQSSRYLVKRTGEKVFLECVQDMDHENMFWYRQDPGLGLRLIYFSYDVKMKEKGDIPEGYSVSREKKERFSLILESASTNQTSMYLCASSFWGLAGVENTGELFFGEGSRLTVL.

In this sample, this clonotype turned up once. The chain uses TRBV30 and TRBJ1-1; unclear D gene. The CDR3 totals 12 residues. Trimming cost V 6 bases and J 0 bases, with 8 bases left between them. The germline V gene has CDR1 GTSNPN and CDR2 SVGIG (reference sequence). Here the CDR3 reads CACLPMNTEAFF. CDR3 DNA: TGTGCCTGTCTCCCCATGAACACTGAAGCTTTCTTT.

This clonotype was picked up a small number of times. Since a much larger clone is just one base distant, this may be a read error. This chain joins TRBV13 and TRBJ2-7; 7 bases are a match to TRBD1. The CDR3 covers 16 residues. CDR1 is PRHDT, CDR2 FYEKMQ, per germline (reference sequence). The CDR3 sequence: CAISLSLSTGENEQYF. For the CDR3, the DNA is TGTGCCATCAGCTTAAGTCTCTCCACAGGGGAGAACGAGCAGTACTTC.

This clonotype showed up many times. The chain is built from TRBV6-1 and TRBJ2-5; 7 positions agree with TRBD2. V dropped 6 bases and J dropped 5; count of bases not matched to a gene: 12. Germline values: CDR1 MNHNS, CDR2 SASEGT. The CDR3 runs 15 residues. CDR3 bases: TGTGCCAGCAGGAAAGCTAGCGGAACAAGGGAGACCCAGTACTTC. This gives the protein CASRKASGTRETQYF.

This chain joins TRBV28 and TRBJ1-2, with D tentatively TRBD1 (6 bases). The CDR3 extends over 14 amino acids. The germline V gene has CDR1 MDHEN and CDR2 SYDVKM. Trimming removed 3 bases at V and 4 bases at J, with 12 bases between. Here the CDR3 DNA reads TGTGCCAGCAGTTTCGGGGGCGCGGTCTATGGCTACACCTTC. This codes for CASSFGGAVYGYTF.

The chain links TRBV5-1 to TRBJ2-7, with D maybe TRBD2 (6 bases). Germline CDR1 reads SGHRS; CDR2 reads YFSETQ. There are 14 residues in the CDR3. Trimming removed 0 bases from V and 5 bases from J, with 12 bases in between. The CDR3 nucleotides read TGCGCCAGCAGCTTGGGCGGGGTTCCAAACGAGCAGTACTTC. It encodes CASSLGGVPNEQYF.

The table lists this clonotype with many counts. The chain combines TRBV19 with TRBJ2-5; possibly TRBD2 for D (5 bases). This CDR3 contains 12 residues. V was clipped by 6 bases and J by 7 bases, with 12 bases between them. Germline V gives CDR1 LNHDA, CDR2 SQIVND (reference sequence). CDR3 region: CASSEGKGTQYF. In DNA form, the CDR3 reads TGTGCCAGTAGCGAGGGAAAGGGGACCCAGTACTTC. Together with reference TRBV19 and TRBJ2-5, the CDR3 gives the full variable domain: DGGITQSPKYLFRKEGQNVTLSCEQNLNHDAMYWYRQDPGQGLRLIYYSQIVNDFQKGDIAEGYSVSREKKESFPLTVTSAQKNPTAFYLCASSEGKGTQYFGPGTRLLVL.

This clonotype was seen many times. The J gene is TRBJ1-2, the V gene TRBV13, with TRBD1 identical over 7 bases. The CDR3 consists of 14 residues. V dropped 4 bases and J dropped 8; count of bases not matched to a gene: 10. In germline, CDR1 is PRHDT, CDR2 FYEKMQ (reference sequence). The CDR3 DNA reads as TGTGCCAGCAGCTCCCTTCGACAGGGAGGGGGCTACACCTTC. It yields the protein CASSSLRQGGGYTF.

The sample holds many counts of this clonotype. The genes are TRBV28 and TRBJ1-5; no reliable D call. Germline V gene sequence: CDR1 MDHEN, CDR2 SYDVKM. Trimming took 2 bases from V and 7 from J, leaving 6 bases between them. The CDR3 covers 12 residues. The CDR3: CASSLLQQPQHF. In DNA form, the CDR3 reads TGTGCCAGCAGTTTACTCCAGCAGCCCCAGCATTTT.

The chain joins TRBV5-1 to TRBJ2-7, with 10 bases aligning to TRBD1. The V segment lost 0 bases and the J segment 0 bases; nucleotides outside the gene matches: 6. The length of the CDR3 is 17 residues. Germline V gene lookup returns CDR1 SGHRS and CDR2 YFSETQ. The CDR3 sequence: CASSLETGGRGSYEQYF. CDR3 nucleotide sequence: TGCGCCAGCAGCTTGGAGACAGGGGGCAGGGGCTCCTACGAGCAGTACTTC.

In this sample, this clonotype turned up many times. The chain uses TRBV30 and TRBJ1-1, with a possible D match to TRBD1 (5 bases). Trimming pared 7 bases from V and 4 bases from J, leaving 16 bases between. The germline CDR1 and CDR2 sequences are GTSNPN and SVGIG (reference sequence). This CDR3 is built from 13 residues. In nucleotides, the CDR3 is TGTGCCTCCACACAGGTATCGGGCACTGAAGCTTTCTTT. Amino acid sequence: CASTQVSGTEAFF.

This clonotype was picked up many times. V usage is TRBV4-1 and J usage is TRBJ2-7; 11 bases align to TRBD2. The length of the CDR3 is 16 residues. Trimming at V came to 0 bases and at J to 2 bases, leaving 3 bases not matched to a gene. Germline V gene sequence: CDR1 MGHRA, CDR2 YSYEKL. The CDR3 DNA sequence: TGCGCCAGCAGCCAAGATTCGACTAGCGGGACCTACGAGCAGTACTTC. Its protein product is CASSQDSTSGTYEQYF.

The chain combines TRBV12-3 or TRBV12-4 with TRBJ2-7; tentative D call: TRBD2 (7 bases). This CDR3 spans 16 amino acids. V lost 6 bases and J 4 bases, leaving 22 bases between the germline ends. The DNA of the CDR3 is TGTGCCAGCAGCTCCCCCGGGGGGCAGCCAATTTACGAGCAGTACTTC. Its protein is CASSSPGGQPIYEQYF.

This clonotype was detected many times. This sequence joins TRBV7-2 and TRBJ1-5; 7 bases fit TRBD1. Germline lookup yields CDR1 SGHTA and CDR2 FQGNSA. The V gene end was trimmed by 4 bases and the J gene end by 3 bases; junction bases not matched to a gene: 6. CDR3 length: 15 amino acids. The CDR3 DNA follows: TGTGCCAGCAGCTCTGGACAGGCTATCAATCAGCCCCAGCATTTT. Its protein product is CASSSGQAINQPQHF.

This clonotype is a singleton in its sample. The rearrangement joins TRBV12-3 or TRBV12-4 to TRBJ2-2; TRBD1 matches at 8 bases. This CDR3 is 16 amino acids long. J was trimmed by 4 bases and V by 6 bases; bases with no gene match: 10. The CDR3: CASRNSGGRGTGELFF. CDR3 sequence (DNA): TGTGCCAGCAGGAATTCAGGGGGCCGTGGCACCGGGGAGCTGTTTTTT.

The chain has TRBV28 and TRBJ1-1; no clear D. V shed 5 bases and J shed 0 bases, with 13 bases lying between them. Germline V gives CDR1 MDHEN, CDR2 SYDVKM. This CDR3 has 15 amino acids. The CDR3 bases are TGTGCCAGCAGTCTCCGCGGCGAGGTGAACACTGAAGCTTTCTTT. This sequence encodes CASSLRGEVNTEAFF. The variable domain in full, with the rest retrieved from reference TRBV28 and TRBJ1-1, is DVKVTQSSRYLVKRTGEKVFLECVQDMDHENMFWYRQDPGLGLRLIYFSYDVKMKEKGDIPEGYSVSREKKERFSLILESASTNQTSMYLCASSLRGEVNTEAFFGQGTRLTVV.